This T cell receptor (beta chain) was sequenced during a study of vaccination and CD4 T cells after COVID-19. Overall study context: Investigators drew the post-COVID samples a median around 98 days after diagnosis, with a range of 35 to 161. Overlapping peptides of the spike proteins of SARS-CoV-2, HCoV-NL63, HCoV-OC43 and HCoV-229E were used for cell stimulation.

Time point meaning: late sampling 161 to 241 days after vaccination in a few convalescent patients. As to treatment: roughly 10-day PBMC culture with coronavirus spike peptide pools or control peptides (ViraFEST assay). This clonotype was found a few times. Its antigen is currently unknown. The Oncomine TCR Beta short-read assay sequenced DNA from cultured CD4+ T cells. In TCRdb, the PCR reads were re-called with MiXCR into one record per CDR3 protein. The table includes about 22,000 distinct CDR3 sequences, 46% detected once. The V end was cut by 0 bases, the J end by 5 bases, with 10 bases between. CDR1 and CDR2 from the germline V gene are SGHVS and FQNEAQ. This CDR3 has 14 amino acids. Study-wide points: Reactive clonotype counts went from median approximately 21 after infection to roughly 40 after vaccination, nonsignificantly.

The source of this sequence is a human donor who had recovered from COVID-19. This specimen consisted of CD4+ T cells from blood, cultured in vitro, obtained about 7 months after SARS-CoV-2 vaccination. This rearrangement joins TRBV7-8 to TRBJ1-2; D unresolved. The CDR3 sequence is CASSLATSPYGYTF. CDR3 in DNA: TGTGCCAGCAGCTTAGCCACTTCACCTTATGGCTACACCTTC.